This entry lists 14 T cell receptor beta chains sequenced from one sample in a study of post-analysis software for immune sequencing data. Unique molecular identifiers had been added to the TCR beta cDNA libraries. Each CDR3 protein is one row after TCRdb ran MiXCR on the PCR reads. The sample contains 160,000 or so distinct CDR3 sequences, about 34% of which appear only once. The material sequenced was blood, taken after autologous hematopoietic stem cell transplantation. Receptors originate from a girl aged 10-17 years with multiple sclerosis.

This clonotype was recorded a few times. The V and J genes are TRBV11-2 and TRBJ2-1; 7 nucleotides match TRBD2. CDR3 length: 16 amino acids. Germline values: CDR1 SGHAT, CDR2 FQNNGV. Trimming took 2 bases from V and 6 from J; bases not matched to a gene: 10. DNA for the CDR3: TGTGCCAGCAGCTTAAATTGGGAGGGCCGGGCCAATGAGCAGTTCTTC. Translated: CASSLNWEGRANEQFF.

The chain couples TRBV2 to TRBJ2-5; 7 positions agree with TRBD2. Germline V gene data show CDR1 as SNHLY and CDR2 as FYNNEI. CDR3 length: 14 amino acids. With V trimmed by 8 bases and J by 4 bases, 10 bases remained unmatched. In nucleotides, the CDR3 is TGTGCCAGCCACGGGGCGGGAGAAAGAGAGACCCAGTACTTC. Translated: CASHGAGERETQYF.

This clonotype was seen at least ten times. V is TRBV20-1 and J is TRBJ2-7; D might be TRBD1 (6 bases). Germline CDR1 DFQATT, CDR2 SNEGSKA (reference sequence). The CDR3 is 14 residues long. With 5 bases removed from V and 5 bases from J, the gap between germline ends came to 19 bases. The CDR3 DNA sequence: TGCAGTGCTGCTAGGGACATTAGCATTAACGAGCAGTACTTC. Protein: CSAARDISINEQYF.

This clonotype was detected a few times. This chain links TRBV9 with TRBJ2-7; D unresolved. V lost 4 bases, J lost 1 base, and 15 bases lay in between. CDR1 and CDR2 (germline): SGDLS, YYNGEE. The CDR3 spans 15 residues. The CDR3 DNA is TGTGCCAGCAGCCCCGCGGACCGCAAGTCCTACGAGCAGTACTTC. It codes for CASSPADRKSYEQYF.

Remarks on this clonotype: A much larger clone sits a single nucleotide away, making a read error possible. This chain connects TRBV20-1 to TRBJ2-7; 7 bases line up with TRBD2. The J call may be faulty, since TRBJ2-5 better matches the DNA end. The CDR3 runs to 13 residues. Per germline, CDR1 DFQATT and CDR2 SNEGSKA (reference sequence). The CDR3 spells CSAKGTTDGTQYF. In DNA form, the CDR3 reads TGCAGTGCCAAGGGGACTACCGATGGGACCCAGTACTTC.

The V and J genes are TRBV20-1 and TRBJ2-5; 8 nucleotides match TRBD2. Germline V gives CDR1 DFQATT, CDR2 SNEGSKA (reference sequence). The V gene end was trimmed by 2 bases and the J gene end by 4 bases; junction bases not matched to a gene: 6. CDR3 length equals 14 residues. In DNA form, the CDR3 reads TGCAGTGCTAGAAGAGCGGGAGTGTCAGAGACCCAGTACTTC. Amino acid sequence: CSARRAGVSETQYF.

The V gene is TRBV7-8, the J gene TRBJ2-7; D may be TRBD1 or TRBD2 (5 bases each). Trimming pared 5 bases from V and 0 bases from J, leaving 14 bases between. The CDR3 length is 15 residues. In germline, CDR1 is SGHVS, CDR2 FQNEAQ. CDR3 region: CASSPRDRSSYEQYF. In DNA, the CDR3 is TGTGCCAGCAGCCCAAGGGACCGTTCCTCCTACGAGCAGTACTTC. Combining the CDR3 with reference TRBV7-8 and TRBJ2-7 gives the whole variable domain GAGVSQSPRYKVAKRGQDVALRCDPISGHVSLFWYQQALGQGPEFLTYFQNEAQLDKSGLPSDRFFAERPEGSVSTLKIQRTQQEDSAVYLCASSPRDRSSYEQYFGPGTRLTVT.

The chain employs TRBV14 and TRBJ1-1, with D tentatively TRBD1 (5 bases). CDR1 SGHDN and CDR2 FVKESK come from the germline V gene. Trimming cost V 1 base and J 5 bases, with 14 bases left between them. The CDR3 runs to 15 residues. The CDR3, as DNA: TGTGCCAGCAGCCAAGCGGGCAGGGAGCTAACTGAAGCTTTCTTT. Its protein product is CASSQAGRELTEAFF.

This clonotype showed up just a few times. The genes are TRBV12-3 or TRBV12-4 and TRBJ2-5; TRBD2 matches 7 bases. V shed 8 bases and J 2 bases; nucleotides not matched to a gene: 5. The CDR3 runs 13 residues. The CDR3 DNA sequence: TGTGCCAGCGGGCGGGGGAAACAAGAGACCCAGTACTTC. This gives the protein CASGRGKQETQYF.

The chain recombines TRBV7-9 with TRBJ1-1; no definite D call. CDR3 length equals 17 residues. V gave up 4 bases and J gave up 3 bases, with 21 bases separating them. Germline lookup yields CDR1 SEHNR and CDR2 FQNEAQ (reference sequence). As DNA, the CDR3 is TGTGCCAGCAGCTCTGAAATCTTTTCGGTCCAGGACACTGAAGCTTTCTTT. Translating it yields CASSSEIFSVQDTEAFF.

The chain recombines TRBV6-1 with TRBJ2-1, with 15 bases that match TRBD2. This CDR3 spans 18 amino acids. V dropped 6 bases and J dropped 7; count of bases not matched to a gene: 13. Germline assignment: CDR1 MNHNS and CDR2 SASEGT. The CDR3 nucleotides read TGTGCCAGCAGCTTGGGAACAGGACTAGCGGGAGGGGGGAATGAGCAGTTCTTC. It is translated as CASSLGTGLAGGGNEQFF.

The CDR3 protein is CASSQDRAGELFF. The CDR3 nucleotides are TGCGCCAGCAGCCAAGACCGGGCCGGGGAGCTGTTTTTT. This sequence joins TRBV4-3 and TRBJ2-2; D remains unclear. Germline V gene sequence: CDR1 LGHNA, CDR2 YSLEER. Trimming left V 0 bases short and J 6 bases short, with 5 bases between. The CDR3 extends over 13 amino acids.

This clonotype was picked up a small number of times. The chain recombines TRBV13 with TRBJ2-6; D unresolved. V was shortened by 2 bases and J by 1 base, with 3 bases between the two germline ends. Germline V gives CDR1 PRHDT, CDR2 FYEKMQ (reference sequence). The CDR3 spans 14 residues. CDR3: CASSLRSGANVLTF. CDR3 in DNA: TGTGCCAGCAGCTTACGGTCTGGGGCCAACGTCCTGACTTTC.

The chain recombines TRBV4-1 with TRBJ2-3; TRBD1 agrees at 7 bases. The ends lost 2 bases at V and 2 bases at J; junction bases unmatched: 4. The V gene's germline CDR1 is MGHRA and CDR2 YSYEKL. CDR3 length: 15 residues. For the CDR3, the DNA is TGCGCCAGCAGCCAAAAACAGGGGTACACAGATACGCAGTATTTT. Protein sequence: CASSQKQGYTDTQYF.